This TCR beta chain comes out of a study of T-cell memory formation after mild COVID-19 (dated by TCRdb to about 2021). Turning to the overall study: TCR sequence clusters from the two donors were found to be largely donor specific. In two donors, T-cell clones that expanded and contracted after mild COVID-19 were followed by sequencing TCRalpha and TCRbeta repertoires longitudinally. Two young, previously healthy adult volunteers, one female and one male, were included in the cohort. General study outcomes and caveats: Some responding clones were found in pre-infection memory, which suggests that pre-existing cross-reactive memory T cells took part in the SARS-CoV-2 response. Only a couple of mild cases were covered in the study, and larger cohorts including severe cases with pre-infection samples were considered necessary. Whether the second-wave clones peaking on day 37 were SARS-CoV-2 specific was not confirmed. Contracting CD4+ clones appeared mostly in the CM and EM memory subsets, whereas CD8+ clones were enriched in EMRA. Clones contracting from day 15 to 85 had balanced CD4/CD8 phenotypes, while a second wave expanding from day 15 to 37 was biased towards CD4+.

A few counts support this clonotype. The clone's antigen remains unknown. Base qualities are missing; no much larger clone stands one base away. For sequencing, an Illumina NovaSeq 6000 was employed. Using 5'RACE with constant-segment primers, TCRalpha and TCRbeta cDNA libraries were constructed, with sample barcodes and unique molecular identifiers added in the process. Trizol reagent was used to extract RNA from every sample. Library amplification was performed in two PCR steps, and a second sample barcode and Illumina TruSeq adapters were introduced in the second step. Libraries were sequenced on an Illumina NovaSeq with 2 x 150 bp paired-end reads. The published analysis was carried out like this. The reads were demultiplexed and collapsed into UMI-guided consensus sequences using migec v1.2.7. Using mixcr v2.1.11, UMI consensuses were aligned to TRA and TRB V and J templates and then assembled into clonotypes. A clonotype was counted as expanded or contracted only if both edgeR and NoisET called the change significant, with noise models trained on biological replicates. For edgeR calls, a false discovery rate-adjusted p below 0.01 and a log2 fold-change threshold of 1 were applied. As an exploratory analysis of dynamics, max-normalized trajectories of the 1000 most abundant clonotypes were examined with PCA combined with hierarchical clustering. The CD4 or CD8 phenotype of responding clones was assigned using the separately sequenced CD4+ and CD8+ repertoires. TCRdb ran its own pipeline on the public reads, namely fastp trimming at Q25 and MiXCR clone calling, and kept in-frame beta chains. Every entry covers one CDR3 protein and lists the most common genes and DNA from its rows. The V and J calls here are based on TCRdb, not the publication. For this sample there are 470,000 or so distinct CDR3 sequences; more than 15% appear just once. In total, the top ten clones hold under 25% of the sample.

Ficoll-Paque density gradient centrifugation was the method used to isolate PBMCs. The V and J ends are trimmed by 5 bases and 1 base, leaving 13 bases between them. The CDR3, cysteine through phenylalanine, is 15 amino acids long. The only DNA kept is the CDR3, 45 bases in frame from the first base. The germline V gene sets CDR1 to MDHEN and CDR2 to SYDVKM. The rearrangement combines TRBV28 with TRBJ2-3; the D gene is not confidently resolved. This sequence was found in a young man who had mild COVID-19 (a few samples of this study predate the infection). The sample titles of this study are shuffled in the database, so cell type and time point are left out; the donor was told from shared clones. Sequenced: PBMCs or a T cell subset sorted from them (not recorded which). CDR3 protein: CASSPILSGTDTQYF. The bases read TGTGCCAGCAGTCCTATACTCAGCGGCACAGATACGCAGTATTTT.